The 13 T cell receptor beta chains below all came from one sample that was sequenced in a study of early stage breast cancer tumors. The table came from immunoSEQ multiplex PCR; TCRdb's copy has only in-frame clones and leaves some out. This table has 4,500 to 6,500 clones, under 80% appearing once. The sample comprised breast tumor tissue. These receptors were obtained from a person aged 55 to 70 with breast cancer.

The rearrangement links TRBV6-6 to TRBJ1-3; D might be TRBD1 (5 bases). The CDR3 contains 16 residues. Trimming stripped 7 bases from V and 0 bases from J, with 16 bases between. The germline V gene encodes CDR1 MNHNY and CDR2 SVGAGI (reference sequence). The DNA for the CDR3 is TGTGCCAGCATGTTTGGGGGAAAGTACTCTGGAAACACCATATATTTT. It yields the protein CASMFGGKYSGNTIYF.

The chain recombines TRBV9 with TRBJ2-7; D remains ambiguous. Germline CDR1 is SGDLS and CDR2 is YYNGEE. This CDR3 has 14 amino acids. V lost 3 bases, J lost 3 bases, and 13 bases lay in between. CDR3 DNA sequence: TGTGCCAGCAGCGCCGGAGTTTCCTTCTACGAGCAGTACTTC. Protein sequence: CASSAGVSFYEQYF.

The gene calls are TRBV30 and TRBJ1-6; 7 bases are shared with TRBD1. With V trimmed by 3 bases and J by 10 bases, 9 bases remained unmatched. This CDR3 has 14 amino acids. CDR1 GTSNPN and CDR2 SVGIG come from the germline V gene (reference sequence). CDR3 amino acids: CAWSASTGLSPLHF. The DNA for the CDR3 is TGTGCCTGGAGCGCCTCGACAGGGCTCTCACCCCTCCACTTT.

The CDR3 region has the DNA TGTGCCAGCAGTGAGACGTGGGGGGAGACCCAGTACTTC. Translation gives CASSETWGETQYF. This chain links TRBV6-1 with TRBJ2-5, with D possibly called TRBD1 or TRBD2 (5 bases each). V dropped 3 bases and J dropped 5 bases, with 10 bases sitting between them. This CDR3 region has 13 residues. Looked up from germline, CDR1 is MNHNS and CDR2 is SASEGT.

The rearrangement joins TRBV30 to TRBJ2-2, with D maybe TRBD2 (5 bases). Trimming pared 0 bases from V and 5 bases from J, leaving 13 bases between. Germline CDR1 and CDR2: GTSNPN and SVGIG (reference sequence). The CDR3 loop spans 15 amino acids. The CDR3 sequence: CAWSVVRAGTGELFF. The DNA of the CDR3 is TGTGCCTGGAGTGTAGTAAGGGCGGGTACCGGGGAGCTGTTTTTT.

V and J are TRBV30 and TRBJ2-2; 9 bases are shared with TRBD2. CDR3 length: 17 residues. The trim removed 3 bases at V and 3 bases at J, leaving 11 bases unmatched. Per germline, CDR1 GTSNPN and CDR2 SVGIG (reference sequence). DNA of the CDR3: TGTGCCTGGAGCGCGGCTATAGCGGGAGAGGACACCGGGGAGCTGTTTTTT. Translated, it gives CAWSAAIAGEDTGELFF. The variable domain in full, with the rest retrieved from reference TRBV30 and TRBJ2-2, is SQTIHQWPATLVQPVGSPLSLECTVEGTSNPNLYWYRQAAGRGLQLLFYSVGIGQISSEVPQNLSASRPQDRQFILSSKKLLLSDSGFYLCAWSAAIAGEDTGELFFGEGSRLTVL.

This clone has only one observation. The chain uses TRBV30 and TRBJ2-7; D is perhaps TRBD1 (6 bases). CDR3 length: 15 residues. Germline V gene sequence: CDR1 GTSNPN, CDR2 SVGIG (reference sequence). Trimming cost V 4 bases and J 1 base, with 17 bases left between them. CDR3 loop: CAWTRVGARSYEQYF. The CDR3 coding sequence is TGTGCCTGGACACGAGTGGGGGCGCGGTCCTACGAGCAGTACTTC.

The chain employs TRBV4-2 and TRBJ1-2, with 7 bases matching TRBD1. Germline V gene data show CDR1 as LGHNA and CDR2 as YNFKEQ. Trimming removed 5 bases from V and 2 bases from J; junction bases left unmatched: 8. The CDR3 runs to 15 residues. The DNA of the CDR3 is TGTGCCAGCAGCGCACGGACAGGAGACAACTATGGCTACACCTTC. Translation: CASSARTGDNYGYTF.

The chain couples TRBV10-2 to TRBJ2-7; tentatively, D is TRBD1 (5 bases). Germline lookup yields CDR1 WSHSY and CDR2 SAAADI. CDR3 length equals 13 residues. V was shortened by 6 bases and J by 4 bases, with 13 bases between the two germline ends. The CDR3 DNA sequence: TGCGCCAGCAGACCATGGCAGGGTTACGAGCAGTACTTC. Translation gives CASRPWQGYEQYF.

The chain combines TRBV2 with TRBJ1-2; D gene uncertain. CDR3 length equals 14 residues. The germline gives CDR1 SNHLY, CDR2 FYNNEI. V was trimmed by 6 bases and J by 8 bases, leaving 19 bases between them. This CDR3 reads CASSYSPAAGGYTF. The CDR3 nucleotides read TGTGCCAGCAGCTACAGTCCGGCCGCGGGCGGCTACACCTTC.

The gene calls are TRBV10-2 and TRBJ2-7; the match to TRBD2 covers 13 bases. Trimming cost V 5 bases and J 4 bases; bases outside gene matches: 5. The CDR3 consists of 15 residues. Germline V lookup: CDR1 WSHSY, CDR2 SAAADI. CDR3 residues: CASSPGLAGEYEQYF. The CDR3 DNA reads TGCGCCAGCAGTCCCGGACTAGCGGGAGAGTACGAGCAGTACTTC.

The CDR3: CASSVGWGQGIQYF. The CDR3 coding sequence is TGTGCCAGCAGCGTAGGTTGGGGGCAGGGCATTCAGTACTTC. The gene calls are TRBV9 and TRBJ2-4; possibly TRBD1 for D (6 bases). The CDR3 sequence is 14 residues long. Trimming removed 0 bases at V and 9 bases at J, with 13 bases between. Germline CDR1 SGDLS, CDR2 YYNGEE.

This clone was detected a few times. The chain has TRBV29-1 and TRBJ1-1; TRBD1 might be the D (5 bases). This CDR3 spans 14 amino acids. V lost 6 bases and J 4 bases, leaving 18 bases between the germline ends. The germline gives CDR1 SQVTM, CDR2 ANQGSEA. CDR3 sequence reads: CSVTGSRSSTEAFF. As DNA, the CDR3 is TGCAGCGTCACAGGCTCTAGATCCTCCACTGAAGCTTTCTTT.